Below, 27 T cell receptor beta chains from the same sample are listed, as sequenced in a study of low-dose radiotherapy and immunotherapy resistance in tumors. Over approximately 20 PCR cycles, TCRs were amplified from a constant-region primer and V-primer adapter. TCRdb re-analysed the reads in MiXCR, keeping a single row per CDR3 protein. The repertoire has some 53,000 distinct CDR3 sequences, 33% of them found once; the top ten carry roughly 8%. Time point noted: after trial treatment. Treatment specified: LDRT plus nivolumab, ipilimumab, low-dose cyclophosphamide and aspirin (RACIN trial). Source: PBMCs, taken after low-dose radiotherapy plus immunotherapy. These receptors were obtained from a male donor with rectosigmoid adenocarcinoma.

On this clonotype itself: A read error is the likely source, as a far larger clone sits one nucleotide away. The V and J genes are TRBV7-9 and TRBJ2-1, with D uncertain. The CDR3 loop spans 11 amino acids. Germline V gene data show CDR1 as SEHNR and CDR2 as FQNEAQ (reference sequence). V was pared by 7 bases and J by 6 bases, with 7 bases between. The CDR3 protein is CASNPLNEQFF. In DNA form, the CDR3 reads TGTGCCAGCAACCCACTCAATGAGCAGTTCTTC.

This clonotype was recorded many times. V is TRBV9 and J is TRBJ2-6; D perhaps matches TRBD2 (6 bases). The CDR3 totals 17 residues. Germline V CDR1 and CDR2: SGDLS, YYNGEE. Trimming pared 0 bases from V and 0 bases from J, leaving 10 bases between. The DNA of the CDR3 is TGTGCCAGCAGCGTAGGCGGGACGGTCTCTGGGGCCAACGTCCTGACTTTC. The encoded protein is CASSVGGTVSGANVLTF.

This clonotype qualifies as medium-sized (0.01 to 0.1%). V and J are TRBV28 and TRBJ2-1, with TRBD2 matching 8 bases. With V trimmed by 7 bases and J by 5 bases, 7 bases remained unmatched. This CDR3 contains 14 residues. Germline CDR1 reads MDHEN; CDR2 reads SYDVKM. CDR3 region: CASNGAGAHNEQFF. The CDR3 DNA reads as TGTGCCAGCAATGGAGCGGGAGCCCACAATGAGCAGTTCTTC. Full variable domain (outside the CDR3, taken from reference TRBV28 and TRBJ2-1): DVKVTQSSRYLVKRTGEKVFLECVQDMDHENMFWYRQDPGLGLRLIYFSYDVKMKEKGDIPEGYSVSREKKERFSLILESASTNQTSMYLCASNGAGAHNEQFFGPGTRLTVL.

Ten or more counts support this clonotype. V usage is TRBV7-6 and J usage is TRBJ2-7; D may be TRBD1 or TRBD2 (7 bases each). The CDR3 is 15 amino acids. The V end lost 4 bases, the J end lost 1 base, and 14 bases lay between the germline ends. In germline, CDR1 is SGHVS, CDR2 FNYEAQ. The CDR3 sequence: CASSSVQGGSYEQYF. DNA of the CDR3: TGTGCCAGCAGCTCCGTGCAGGGGGGGTCCTACGAGCAGTACTTC.

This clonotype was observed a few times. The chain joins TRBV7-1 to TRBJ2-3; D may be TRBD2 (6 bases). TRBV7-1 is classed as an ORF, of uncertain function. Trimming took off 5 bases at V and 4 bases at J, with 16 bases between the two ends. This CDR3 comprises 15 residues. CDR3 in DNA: TGTGCCAGCAGCCCCCTCGGGAGTGTTGCAGATACGCAGTATTTT. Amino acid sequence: CASSPLGSVADTQYF.

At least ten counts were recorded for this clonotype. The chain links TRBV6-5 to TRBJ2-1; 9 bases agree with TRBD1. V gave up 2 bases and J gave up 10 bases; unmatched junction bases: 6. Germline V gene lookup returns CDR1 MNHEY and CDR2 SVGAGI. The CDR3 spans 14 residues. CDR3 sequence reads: CASSYGGQGREQFF. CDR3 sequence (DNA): TGTGCCAGCAGTTACGGGGGACAGGGACGGGAGCAGTTCTTC.

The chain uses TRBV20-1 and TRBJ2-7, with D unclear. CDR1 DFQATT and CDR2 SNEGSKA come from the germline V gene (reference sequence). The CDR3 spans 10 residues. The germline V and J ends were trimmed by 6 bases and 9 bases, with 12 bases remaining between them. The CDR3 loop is CSALATGQYF. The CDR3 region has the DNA TGCAGTGCCCTCGCGACCGGGCAGTACTTC.

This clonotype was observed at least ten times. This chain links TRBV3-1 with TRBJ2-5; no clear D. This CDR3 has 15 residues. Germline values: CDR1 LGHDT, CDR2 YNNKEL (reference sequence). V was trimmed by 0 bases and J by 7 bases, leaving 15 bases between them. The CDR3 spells CASSQDLGPTGTQYF. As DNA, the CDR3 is TGTGCCAGCAGCCAAGATCTAGGTCCCACGGGGACCCAGTACTTC.

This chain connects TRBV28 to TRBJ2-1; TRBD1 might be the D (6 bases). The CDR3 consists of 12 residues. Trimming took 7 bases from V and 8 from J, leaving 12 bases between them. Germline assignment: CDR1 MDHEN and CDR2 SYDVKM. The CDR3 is CASTPGGDEQFF. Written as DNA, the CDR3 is TGTGCCAGCACCCCTGGGGGCGATGAGCAGTTCTTC.

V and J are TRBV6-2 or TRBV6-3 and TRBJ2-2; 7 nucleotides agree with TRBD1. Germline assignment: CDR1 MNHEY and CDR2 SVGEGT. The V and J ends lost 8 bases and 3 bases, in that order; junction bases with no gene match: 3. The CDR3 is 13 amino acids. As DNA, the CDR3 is TGTGCCAGCCGGGACAGAGACACCGGGGAGCTGTTTTTT. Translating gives CASRDRDTGELFF.

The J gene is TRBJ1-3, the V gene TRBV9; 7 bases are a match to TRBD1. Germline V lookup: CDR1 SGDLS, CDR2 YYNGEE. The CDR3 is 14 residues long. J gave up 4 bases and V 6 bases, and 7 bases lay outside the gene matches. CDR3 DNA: TGTGCCAGCAAGTCCGGGACAGCAGGAAACACCATATATTTT. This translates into CASKSGTAGNTIYF.

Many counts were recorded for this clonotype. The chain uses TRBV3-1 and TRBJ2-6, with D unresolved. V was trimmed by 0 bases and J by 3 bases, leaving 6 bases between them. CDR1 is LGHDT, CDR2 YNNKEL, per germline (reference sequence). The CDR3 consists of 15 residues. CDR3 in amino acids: CASSQEIGGANVLTF. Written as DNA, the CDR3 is TGTGCCAGCAGCCAAGAAATAGGTGGGGCCAACGTCCTGACTTTC.

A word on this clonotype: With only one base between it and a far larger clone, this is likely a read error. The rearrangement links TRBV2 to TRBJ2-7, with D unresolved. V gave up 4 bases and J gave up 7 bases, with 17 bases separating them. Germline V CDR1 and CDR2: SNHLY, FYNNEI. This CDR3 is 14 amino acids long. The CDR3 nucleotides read TGTGCCAGCAGTGCTCAGAGCTCCTACAATGAGCAGTACTTC. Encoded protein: CASSAQSSYNEQYF.

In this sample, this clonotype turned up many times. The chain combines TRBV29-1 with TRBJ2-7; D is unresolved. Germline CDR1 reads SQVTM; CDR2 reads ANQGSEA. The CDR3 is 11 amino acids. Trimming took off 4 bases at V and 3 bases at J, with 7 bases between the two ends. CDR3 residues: CSVGLNYEQYF. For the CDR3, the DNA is TGCAGCGTTGGTCTGAACTACGAGCAGTACTTC.

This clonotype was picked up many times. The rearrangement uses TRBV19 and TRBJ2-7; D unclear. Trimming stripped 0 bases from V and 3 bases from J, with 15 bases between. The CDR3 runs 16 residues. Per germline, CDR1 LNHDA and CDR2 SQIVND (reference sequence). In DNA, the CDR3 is TGTGCCAGTAGTATAGAGCTTTGGCAGCCCCTCTACGAGCAGTACTTC. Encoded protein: CASSIELWQPLYEQYF. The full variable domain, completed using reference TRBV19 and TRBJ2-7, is DGGITQSPKYLFRKEGQNVTLSCEQNLNHDAMYWYRQDPGQGLRLIYYSQIVNDFQKGDIAEGYSVSREKKESFPLTVTSAQKNPTAFYLCASSIELWQPLYEQYFGPGTRLTVT.

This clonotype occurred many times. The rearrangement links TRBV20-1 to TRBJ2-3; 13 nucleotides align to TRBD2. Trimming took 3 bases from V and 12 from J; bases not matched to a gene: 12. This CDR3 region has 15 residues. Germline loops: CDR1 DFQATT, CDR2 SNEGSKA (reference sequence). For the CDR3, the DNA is TGCAGTGCTAGCCTAGGGACTAGCGGGGCCACCGCCCAGTATTTT. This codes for CSASLGTSGATAQYF.

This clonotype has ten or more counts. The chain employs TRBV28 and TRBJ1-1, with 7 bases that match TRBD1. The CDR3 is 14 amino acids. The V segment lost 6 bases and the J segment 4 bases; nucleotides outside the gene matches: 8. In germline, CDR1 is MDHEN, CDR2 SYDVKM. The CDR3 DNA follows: TGTGCCAGCAGACTGGGACAGTATACCACTGAAGCTTTCTTT. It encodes CASRLGQYTTEAFF.

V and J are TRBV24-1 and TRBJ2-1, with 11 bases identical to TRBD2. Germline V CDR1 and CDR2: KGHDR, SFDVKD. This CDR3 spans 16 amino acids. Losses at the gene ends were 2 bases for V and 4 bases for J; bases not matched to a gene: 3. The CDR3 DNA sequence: TGTGCCACCAGTGATTCCGGGACTAGCGGATACAATGAGCAGTTCTTC. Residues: CATSDSGTSGYNEQFF.

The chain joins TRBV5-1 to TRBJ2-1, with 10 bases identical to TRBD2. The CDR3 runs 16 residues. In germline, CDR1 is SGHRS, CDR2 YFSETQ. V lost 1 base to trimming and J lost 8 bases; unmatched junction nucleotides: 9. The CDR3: CASSLMASGSNDEQFF. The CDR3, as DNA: TGCGCCAGCAGCTTGATGGCTAGCGGGAGTAACGATGAGCAGTTCTTC.

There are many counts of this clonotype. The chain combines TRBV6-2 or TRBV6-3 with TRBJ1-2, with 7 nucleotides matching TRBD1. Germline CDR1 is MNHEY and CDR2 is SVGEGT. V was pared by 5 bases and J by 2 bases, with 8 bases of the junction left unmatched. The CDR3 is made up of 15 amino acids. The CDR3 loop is CASSEMTGPNYGYTF. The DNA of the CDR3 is TGTGCCAGCAGTGAGATGACAGGGCCGAACTATGGCTACACCTTC.

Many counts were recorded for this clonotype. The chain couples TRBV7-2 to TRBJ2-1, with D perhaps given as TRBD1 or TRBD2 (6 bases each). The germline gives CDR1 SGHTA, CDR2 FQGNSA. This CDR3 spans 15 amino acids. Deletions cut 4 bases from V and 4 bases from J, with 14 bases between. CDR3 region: CASSSSSGAYNEQFF. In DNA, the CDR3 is TGTGCCAGCAGCTCTTCCTCGGGGGCGTACAATGAGCAGTTCTTC.

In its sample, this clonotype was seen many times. The CDR3 nucleotides read TGTGCCAGCAGTCCCCTCCGTGACCACAATGAGCAGTTCTTC. Its protein product is CASSPLRDHNEQFF. The V and J genes are TRBV28 and TRBJ2-1, with unresolved D. Per the germline V gene, CDR1 is MDHEN and CDR2 is SYDVKM. The CDR3 spans 14 residues. V gave up 5 bases and J gave up 5 bases, with 13 bases separating them.

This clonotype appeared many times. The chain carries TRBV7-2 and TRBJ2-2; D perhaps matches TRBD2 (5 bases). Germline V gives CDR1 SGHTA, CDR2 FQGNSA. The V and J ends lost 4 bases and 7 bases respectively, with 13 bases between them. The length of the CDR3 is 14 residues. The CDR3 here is CASSWSSAGGELFF. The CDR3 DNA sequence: TGTGCCAGCAGCTGGAGTAGCGCGGGCGGGGAGCTGTTTTTT.

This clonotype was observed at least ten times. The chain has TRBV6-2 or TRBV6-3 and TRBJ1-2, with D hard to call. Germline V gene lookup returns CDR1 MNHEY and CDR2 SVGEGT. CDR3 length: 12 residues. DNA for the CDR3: TGTGCTTCGAAGGGATCTTACAATGGCTACACCTTC. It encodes CASKGSYNGYTF.

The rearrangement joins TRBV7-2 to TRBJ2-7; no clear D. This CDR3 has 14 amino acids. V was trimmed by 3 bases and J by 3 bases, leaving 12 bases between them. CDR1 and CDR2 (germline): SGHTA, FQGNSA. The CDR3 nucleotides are TGTGCCAGCAGCTTCACCAACGACGGCTACGAGCAGTACTTC. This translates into CASSFTNDGYEQYF.

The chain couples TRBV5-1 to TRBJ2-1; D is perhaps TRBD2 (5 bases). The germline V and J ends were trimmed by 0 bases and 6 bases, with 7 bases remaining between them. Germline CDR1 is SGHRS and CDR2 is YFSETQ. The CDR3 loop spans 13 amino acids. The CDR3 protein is CASSLAGFNEQFF. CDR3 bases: TGCGCCAGCAGCTTGGCGGGGTTCAATGAGCAGTTCTTC.

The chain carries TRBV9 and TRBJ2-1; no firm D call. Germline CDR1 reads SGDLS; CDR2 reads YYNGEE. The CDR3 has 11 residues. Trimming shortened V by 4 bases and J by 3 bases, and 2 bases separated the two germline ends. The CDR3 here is CASSNYNEQFF. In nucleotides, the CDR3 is TGTGCCAGCAGCAACTACAATGAGCAGTTCTTC. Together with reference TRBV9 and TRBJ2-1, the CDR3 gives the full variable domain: DSGVTQTPKHLITATGQRVTLRCSPRSGDLSVYWYQQSLDQGLQFLIQYYNGEERAKGNILERFSAQQFPDLHSELNLSSLELGDSALYFCASSNYNEQFFGPGTRLTVL.